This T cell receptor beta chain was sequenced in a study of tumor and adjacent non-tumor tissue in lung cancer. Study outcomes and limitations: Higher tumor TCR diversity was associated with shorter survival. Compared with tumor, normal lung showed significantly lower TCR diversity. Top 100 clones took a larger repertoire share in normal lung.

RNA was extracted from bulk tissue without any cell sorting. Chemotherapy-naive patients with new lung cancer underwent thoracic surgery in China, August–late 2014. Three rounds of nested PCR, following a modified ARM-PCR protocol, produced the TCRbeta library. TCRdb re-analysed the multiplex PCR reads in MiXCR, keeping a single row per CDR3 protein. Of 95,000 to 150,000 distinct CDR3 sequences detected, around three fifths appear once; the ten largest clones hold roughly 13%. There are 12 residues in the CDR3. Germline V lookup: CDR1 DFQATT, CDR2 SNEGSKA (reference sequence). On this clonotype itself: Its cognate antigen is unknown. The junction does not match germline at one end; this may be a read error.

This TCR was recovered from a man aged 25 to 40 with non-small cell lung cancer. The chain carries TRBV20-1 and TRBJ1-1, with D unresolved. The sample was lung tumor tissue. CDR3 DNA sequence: TGTAGTGCTATAGGGCCGAGCACTGAAGCTTTCTTT. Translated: CSAIGPSTEAFF.